Below are 16 T cell receptor beta chains sequenced from a single sample in a study of shared clonotypes between healthy human individuals. Repertoires were generated with immunoSEQ multiplex PCR, while TCRdb's copy carries only in-frame clones and drops some. Of hundreds of thousands of clones listed, around two thirds are singletons. Sequencing used memory CD4+ T cells sorted from blood. Described subset: CD45RA-negative fraction. The receptors derive from a woman in her thirties in good health.

There are many counts of this clone. The CDR3 sequence: CASSEGSSGRTYEQFF. The CDR3 nucleotides read TGTGCCAGCAGTGAAGGTTCTAGCGGGAGGACCTATGAGCAGTTCTTC. The chain links TRBV6-1 to TRBJ2-1, with 11 positions matching TRBD2. V lost 1 base and J lost 8; bases outside the gene matches: 7. The CDR3 is made up of 16 amino acids. Germline lookup yields CDR1 MNHNS and CDR2 SASEGT.

The V gene is TRBV5-1, the J gene TRBJ1-4; tentative D call: TRBD1 (5 bases). The V gene lost 4 bases and the J gene lost 6 bases, with 13 bases spanning the gap. Germline V gives CDR1 SGHRS, CDR2 YFSETQ. CDR3 length equals 14 residues. The DNA of the CDR3 is TGCGCCAGCAGCACGGGACCGGACGATGAAAAACTGTTTTTT. Translating it yields CASSTGPDDEKLFF.

The chain recombines TRBV9 with TRBJ1-3, with D perhaps matching TRBD1 (6 bases). The CDR3 spans 15 residues. Trimming took 4 bases from V and 3 from J, leaving 14 bases between them. The germline V gene has CDR1 SGDLS and CDR2 YYNGEE. The DNA for the CDR3 is TGTGCCAGCAGCCCCCAGGGGTTTCGTGGAAACACCATATATTTT. Its protein is CASSPQGFRGNTIYF.

The chain joins TRBV6-1 to TRBJ2-3; 8 nucleotides agree with TRBD2. The CDR3 loop spans 14 amino acids. The J segment lost 5 bases and the V segment lost 6 bases, leaving 7 bases of the junction unmatched. The germline gives CDR1 MNHNS, CDR2 SASEGT. The CDR3 protein is CASRSTSGGDTQYF. The CDR3 nucleotides read TGTGCCAGCAGATCAACTAGCGGTGGAGATACGCAGTATTTT.

V gene TRBV5-4 combines with J gene TRBJ2-5; 8 nucleotides match TRBD2. The end of the DNA fits TRBJ2-7 better, so the J call may be wrong. There are 16 residues in the CDR3. Germline V gives CDR1 SGHNT, CDR2 YYREEE (reference sequence). This CDR3 reads CASSLDFGGRNYEQYF. DNA of the CDR3: TGTGCCAGCAGCTTGGACTTCGGCGGGAGGAATTACGAGCAGTACTTC.

This sequence joins TRBV5-1 and TRBJ1-4; TRBD1 might be the D (5 bases). Germline V gene lookup returns CDR1 SGHRS and CDR2 YFSETQ. Trimming took 0 bases from V and 8 from J, leaving 17 bases between them. This CDR3 comprises 16 residues. CDR3 bases: TGCGCCAGCAGCTTGGTTGGAGGGACCGTTAGCGAAAAACTGTTTTTT. Protein product: CASSLVGGTVSEKLFF.

The chain combines TRBV14 with TRBJ2-7; D tentatively reads TRBD1 or TRBD2 (5 bases each). V lost 1 base and J lost 7, with 14 bases in between. Germline CDR1 SGHDN, CDR2 FVKESK. The CDR3 is 14 residues long. The chain's CDR3 is CASSQAARGGEQYF. Written as DNA, the CDR3 is TGTGCCAGCAGCCAAGCGGCCCGGGGCGGGGAGCAGTACTTC.

This rearrangement joins TRBV6-1 to TRBJ1-5; D not resolved. This CDR3 is built from 15 residues. Looked up from germline, CDR1 is MNHNS and CDR2 is SASEGT. V was cut by 5 bases and J by 4 bases, with 15 bases left in between. DNA for the CDR3: TGTGCCAGCAGTCCCTGGGGAGGGTGGAATCAGCCCCAGCATTTT. This encodes CASSPWGGWNQPQHF.

The chain has TRBV18 and TRBJ2-6; D gene uncertain. The CDR3 runs 15 residues. Germline-derived CDR1 and CDR2 are KGHSH and LQKENI. V was trimmed by 1 base and J by 1 base, leaving 5 bases between them. For the CDR3, the DNA is TGTGCCAGCTCACCACGGGTGTCTGGGGCCAACGTCCTGACTTTC. Its translation: CASSPRVSGANVLTF.

To note about this clone: Other DNA sequences within the sample encode an identical CDR3. V is TRBV5-1 and J is TRBJ2-5; unclear D gene. Germline V gene data show CDR1 as SGHRS and CDR2 as YFSETQ. The V gene lost 0 bases and the J gene lost 2 bases, with 8 bases spanning the gap. The CDR3 has 14 residues. The CDR3 reads CASSLAVSQETQYF. In DNA, the CDR3 is TGCGCCAGCAGCTTGGCCGTGTCGCAAGAGACCCAGTACTTC.

This chain connects TRBV7-2 to TRBJ1-5; TRBD1 is a possible D gene (5 bases). CDR1 and CDR2 from the germline V gene are SGHTA and FQGNSA. The CDR3 has 15 amino acids. Trimming removed 5 bases from V and 2 bases from J, with 13 bases in between. For the CDR3, the DNA is TGTGCCAGCAGCCAAACAGGTGTGGGCAATCAGCCCCAGCATTTT. Protein sequence: CASSQTGVGNQPQHF.

In its sample, this clone was seen once. The rearrangement links TRBV19 to TRBJ2-5, with 7 bases fitting TRBD1. With the DNA end fitting TRBJ2-7 better, the J assignment may be wrong. This CDR3 region has 13 residues. The germline V gene has CDR1 LNHDA and CDR2 SQIVND (reference sequence). CDR3 loop: CASRRQGTYEQYF. The CDR3, as DNA: TGTGCCAGTAGGAGACAGGGTACCTACGAGCAGTACTTC.

The genes are TRBV6-1 and TRBJ1-5; D gene ambiguous. Germline loops: CDR1 MNHNS, CDR2 SASEGT. The V and J ends lost 3 bases and 1 base respectively, with 16 bases between them. The CDR3 sequence is 17 residues long. In nucleotides, the CDR3 is TGTGCCAGCAGTGACAGCAGGTTAACCCGGAGCAATCAGCCCCAGCATTTT. Translation gives CASSDSRLTRSNQPQHF.

CDR3 in amino acids: CASSPFDRDGEAFF. The CDR3 DNA reads TGTGCCAGCTCACCATTCGACAGGGATGGTGAAGCTTTCTTT. The rearrangement links TRBV18 to TRBJ1-1; TRBD1 agrees at 7 bases. Trimming cost V 2 bases and J 7 bases; bases outside gene matches: 7. CDR1 is KGHSH and CDR2 is LQKENI in the germline V gene. The CDR3 has 14 residues.

There are a few counts of this clone. The gene calls are TRBV7-2 and TRBJ1-4, with D possibly TRBD1 on 5 matching bases. Trimming removed 3 bases from V and 7 bases from J, with 15 bases in between. This CDR3 has 15 amino acids. Germline lookup yields CDR1 SGHTA and CDR2 FQGNSA. CDR3 bases: TGTGCCAGCAGCTTTCGCGCTGATAGGGGTGAAAAACTGTTTTTT. Protein: CASSFRADRGEKLFF.

The chain joins TRBV28 to TRBJ1-2; D unresolved. Trimming left V 6 bases short and J 8 bases short, with 22 bases between. CDR3 length: 15 residues. Germline values: CDR1 MDHEN, CDR2 SYDVKM. The CDR3 region has the DNA TGTGCCAGCAGCCAAAAGACGGGTGAGGGTATGGGCTACACCTTC. Translated: CASSQKTGEGMGYTF.